This TCR beta chain was identified during a study of blood T cell repertoires in COVID-19. Study details: Material from acute and convalescent COVID-19 was sourced from the United States, Italy and Spain. Nucleic acid was either cDNA or gDNA, and it came from T cells, B-cell-depleted T cells, or PBMCs.

Germline loops: CDR1 KGHSH, CDR2 LQKENI. The germline V and J ends were trimmed by 3 bases and 8 bases, with 19 bases remaining between them. This CDR3 contains 16 residues. Authors' data handling: Nucleated cell number was recorded as an estimate derived from reference gene primer amplification. Method: immunoSEQ multiplex PCR; TCRdb's copy keeps in-frame clones and lacks some. Clone size and V and J calls were adopted from that table, with D and trimming inferred from the DNA. The table has about 53,000 clones, approximately 92% seen once. J is TRBJ1-4 and V is TRBV18; weak D call: TRBD1 (6 bases). The sequence derives from a man in his sixties with active COVID-19. The specimen sequenced was peripheral blood. This chain's CDR3 is CASSPFETGTLEKLFF. In DNA, the CDR3 is TGTGCCAGCTCACCCTTTGAGACAGGCACTTTAGAAAAACTGTTTTTT. The full variable domain, its missing parts supplied by reference TRBV18 and TRBJ1-4, is NAGVMQNPRHLVRRRGQEARLRCSPMKGHSHVYWYRQLPEEGLKFMVYLQKENIIDESGMPKERFSAEFPKEGPSILRIQQVVRGDSAAYFCASSPFETGTLEKLFFGSGTQLSVL.